This entry concerns a single T cell receptor (beta chain). The CDR3 covers 17 residues. With 1 base removed from V and 4 bases from J, the gap between germline ends came to 17 bases. CDR1 is MGHRA and CDR2 is YSYEKL in the germline V gene. This record belongs to a study of blood T cell repertoires in COVID-19. Profiling relied on immunoSEQ multiplex PCR, and the TCRdb table lists in-frame clones only, not all of them. The profile shows approximately 92,000 clones, roughly 82% of them singletons. The rearrangement links TRBV4-1 to TRBJ1-5; D uncertain. Sequencing was done on a sample of peripheral blood. The origin of this receptor is a man aged 80 or over with acute or convalescent COVID-19. CDR3: CASSQGGTEPRNQPQHF. CDR3 DNA sequence: TGCGCCAGCAGCCAAGGCGGAACCGAACCGAGAAATCAGCCCCAGCATTTT.